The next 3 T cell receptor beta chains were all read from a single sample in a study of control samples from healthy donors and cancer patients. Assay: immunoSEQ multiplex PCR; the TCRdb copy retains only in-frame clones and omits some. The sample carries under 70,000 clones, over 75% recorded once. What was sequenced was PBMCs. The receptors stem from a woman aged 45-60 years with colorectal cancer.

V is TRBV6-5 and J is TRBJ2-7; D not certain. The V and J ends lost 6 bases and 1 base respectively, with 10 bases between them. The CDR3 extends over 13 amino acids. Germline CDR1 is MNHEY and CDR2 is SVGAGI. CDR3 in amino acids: CASRSAGSYEQYF. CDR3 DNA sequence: TGTGCCAGCAGGTCCGCAGGTTCCTACGAGCAGTACTTC.

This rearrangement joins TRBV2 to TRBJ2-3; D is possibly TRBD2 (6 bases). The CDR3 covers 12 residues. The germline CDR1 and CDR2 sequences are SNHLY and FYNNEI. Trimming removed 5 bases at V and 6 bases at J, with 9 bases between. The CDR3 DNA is TGTGCCAGCAGTCGGACTATGGATACGCAGTATTTT. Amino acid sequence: CASSRTMDTQYF.

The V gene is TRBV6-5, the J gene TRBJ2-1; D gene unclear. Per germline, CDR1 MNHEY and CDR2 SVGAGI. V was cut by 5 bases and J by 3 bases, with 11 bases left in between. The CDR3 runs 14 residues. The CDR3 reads CASSPGTHYNEQFF. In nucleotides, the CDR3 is TGTGCCAGCAGTCCTGGCACCCACTACAATGAGCAGTTCTTC.